This passage covers 27 T cell receptor beta chains from one sample sequenced in a study of tumor-infiltrating lymphocytes in primary liver carcinoma. Priming with a constant-region primer yielded TCR beta cDNA from around 0.45 ug total RNA. Each TCR beta library was derived from three nested multiplex PCR rounds that employed slightly modified ARM-PCR. PCR rounds one and two used TRBV1-TRBV30 forward primers with a C-beta reverse primer for approximately 10 cycles each. Each CDR3 protein gets one entry after TCRdb re-called the multiplex PCR reads with MiXCR. This table has some 190,000 distinct CDR3 sequences, about 82% appearing once. The approximately 20-31 mg bulk tissue piece was not sorted before simultaneous RNA and DNA extraction. The sequencing sample was made of tumor tissue from primary liver carcinoma. These receptors were collected from a man aged 40-49 years with primary liver carcinoma and hepatitis B virus infection.

V usage is TRBV29-1 and J usage is TRBJ2-3, with 9 bases matching TRBD1. The CDR3 runs 14 residues. Germline V gene data show CDR1 as SQVTM and CDR2 as ANQGSEA. V lost 5 bases to trimming and J lost 6 bases; unmatched junction nucleotides: 9. CDR3 in DNA: TGCAGCGTTTCCGGGACAGGGTCCTCCGATACGCAGTATTTT. The encoded protein is CSVSGTGSSDTQYF.

About this clonotype itself: As the CDR3 is not closed by the conserved phenylalanine or tryptophan, this likely results from a read error. It is unclear where the CDR3 begins or ends on the DNA, so no DNA is shown, and the CDR3 is as TCRdb lists it. This rearrangement joins TRBV11-2 to TRBJ2-7; the table's D gene call, TRBD1, was not cross checked with the DNA. Germline lookup yields CDR1 SGHAT and CDR2 FQNNGV. The CDR3 length is 15 residues, termini included. CDR3 sequence reads: CATSLRWTGENEEYL.

Of note for this clonotype: One end of the junction does not line up with germline, which may come from a read error. The chain links TRBV7-9 to TRBJ2-7; D is uncertain. The CDR3 has 12 amino acids. Germline V gene lookup returns CDR1 SEHNR and CDR2 FQNEAQ (reference sequence). In DNA form, the CDR3 reads TGTACCAGCAGTATTACGCACTACGAGCAGTACTTC. Its translation is CTSSITHYEQYF.

Details on this clonotype: It may be a read error: a sequence one base away is much more abundant. This sequence joins TRBV5-1 and TRBJ2-4; TRBD1 is a possible D gene (5 bases). This CDR3 is built from 15 residues. V lost 0 bases to trimming and J lost 9 bases, with 16 bases between them. Germline V gives CDR1 SGHRS, CDR2 YFSETQ. CDR3 DNA: TGCGCCAGCAGCTTGGCCCCACAGGATGGAACCATTCAGTACTTC. This sequence encodes CASSLAPQDGTIQYF. The full variable domain, in which reference TRBV5-1 and TRBJ2-4 provide the parts outside the CDR3, is KAGVTQTPRYLIKTRGQQVTLSCSPISGHRSVSWYQQTPGQGLQFLFEYFSETQRNKGNFPGRFSGRQFSNSRSEMNVSTLELGDSALYLCASSLAPQDGTIQYFGAGTRLSVL.

This clonotype was seen only once. One junction end disagrees with the germline gene, perhaps due to a read error. The chain carries TRBV6-6 and TRBJ2-2; 8 nucleotides match TRBD1. The CDR3 is 15 amino acids. CDR1 MNHNY and CDR2 SVGAGI come from the germline V gene (reference sequence). CDR3 in DNA: TGTGCCAGCAGTTCCCTGACAGGGGTTTACGGGGAGCTCTTTTTT. Its translation is CASSSLTGVYGELFF.

This clonotype was observed many times. The chain joins TRBV29-1 to TRBJ2-5; no reliable D call. This CDR3 is built from 11 residues. V lost 7 bases and J lost 1, with 7 bases in between. In germline, CDR1 is SQVTM, CDR2 ANQGSEA. CDR3 amino acids: CSGTGQETQYF. Here the CDR3 DNA reads TGCAGCGGGACGGGCCAAGAGACCCAGTACTTC.

This chain uses TRBV10-3 with TRBJ2-7; D is unclear. There are 13 residues in the CDR3. Germline V gives CDR1 ENHRY, CDR2 SYGVKD. Trimming shortened V by 8 bases and J by 3 bases, and 14 bases separated the two germline ends. CDR3 residues: CAISFADNYEQYF. The DNA of the CDR3 is TGTGCCATCTCCTTCGCGGATAACTACGAGCAGTACTTC.

As for this clonotype: No conserved phenylalanine or tryptophan is present at the end of the CDR3, so a read error is the likely explanation. CDR3 DNA: TGCAGCGTTGCCCCTGGATGGGGTATGAACATTGAAGCTTTCTAT. Protein product: CSVAPGWGMNIEAFY. The rearrangement links TRBV29-1 to TRBJ1-1; no clear D. The CDR3 spans 15 residues. The germline gives CDR1 SQVTM, CDR2 ANQGSEA.

Note on this clonotype: At one of its ends the junction is not consistent with the germline gene, which may arise from a read error. This rearrangement joins TRBV7-9 to TRBJ2-1; D perhaps matches TRBD1 (5 bases). Germline lookup yields CDR1 SEHNR and CDR2 FQNEAQ (reference sequence). This CDR3 comprises 15 residues. CDR3 in amino acids: CASRDSLSENNDQFF. CDR3 bases: TGTGCCAGCAGAGACAGTTTATCCGAAAATAATGATCAGTTCTTC.

On this clonotype itself: A read error may account for a junction end that differs from germline. The rearrangement joins TRBV5-1 to TRBJ2-5, with TRBD2 identical over 13 bases. Germline V gene sequence: CDR1 SGHRS, CDR2 YFSETQ. The CDR3 extends over 18 amino acids. Here the CDR3 reads CASSLAGTSGALQEIQYF. The CDR3 nucleotides read TGCGCCAGCAGCTTAGCCGGGACTAGCGGGGCCCTACAAGAGATCCAGTACTTC.

Regarding this clonotype: Likely a read error: the CDR3 ends without its conserved phenylalanine or tryptophan. The chain has TRBV4-2 and TRBJ2-1; D perhaps matches TRBD2 (7 bases). Germline V gene lookup returns CDR1 LGHNA and CDR2 YNFKEQ. The CDR3 extends over 17 amino acids. V lost 0 bases to trimming and J lost 7 bases, with 19 bases between them. CDR3 nucleotide sequence: TGTGCCAGCAGCCAAGAGAAGCGGGATAAGGGGGTTAATGAGCAGTTCTAC. Protein product: CASSQEKRDKGVNEQFY.

As to this clonotype: Being one base from a much bigger clone, this may be a read error. The genes are TRBV7-3 and TRBJ2-1; 8 bases are shared with TRBD1. The DNA end is a closer match to TRBJ2-7, so the J assignment may be wrong. CDR1 and CDR2 (germline): SGHTA, FQGTGA. The CDR3 is 14 residues long. The CDR3 reads CASSPSGGQNEQYF. The CDR3 DNA follows: TGTGCCAGCAGCCCATCAGGGGGCCAGAATGAGCAGTACTTC.

The rearrangement links TRBV5-4 to TRBJ2-5; TRBD2 might be the D (5 bases). V lost 6 bases, J lost 3 bases, and 21 bases lay in between. Germline V gene sequence: CDR1 SGHNT, CDR2 YYREEE (reference sequence). The CDR3 runs to 16 residues. CDR3: CASNSDQVSVKETQYF. The CDR3 DNA follows: TGTGCCAGCAACTCCGATCAGGTTAGCGTCAAAGAGACCCAGTACTTC.

About this clonotype: One end of the junction is discordant with germline, which a read error may explain. The chain is built from TRBV4-3 and TRBJ2-7; D perhaps matches TRBD2 (6 bases). The CDR3 is made up of 15 amino acids. Germline V gene data show CDR1 as LGHNA and CDR2 as YSLEER. The DNA for the CDR3 is TGCGGCAGCAGCCAAGAGTACGGGAGTAAGTACGAGCAGTACTTC. Translation: CGSSQEYGSKYEQYF.

In regard to this clonotype: This is likely a read error, given that the CDR3 carries no conserved phenylalanine or tryptophan at its end. In nucleotides, the CDR3 is TGTGCCAGCGGCCGGACATTGGTTTCACCCCTCCACCTT. This codes for CASGRTLVSPLHL. The chain recombines TRBV11-1 with TRBJ1-6; D perhaps matches TRBD1 (5 bases). CDR3 length equals 13 residues. The V end lost 8 bases, the J end lost 9 bases, and 14 bases lay between the germline ends. Germline lookup yields CDR1 SGHAT and CDR2 FQDESV (reference sequence).

Note on this clonotype: A much more abundant neighbour one base away suggests this may be a read error. V and J are TRBV28 and TRBJ2-1, with TRBD1 identical over 8 bases. CDR3 size: 13 residues. Germline V gene sequence: CDR1 MDHEN, CDR2 SYDVKM. The CDR3 bases are TGTGCCAGCGGACAGGGCGGAAGCAATGAGCAGTTGTTC. Translated: CASGQGGSNEQLF.

A word on this clonotype: One end of the junction fails to match germline, which may point to a read error. The V gene is TRBV7-9, the J gene TRBJ2-4, with D unclear. This CDR3 has 16 amino acids. Germline loops: CDR1 SEHNR, CDR2 FQNEAQ (reference sequence). CDR3 in amino acids: CASSLVPGLMGNTQYF. Written as DNA, the CDR3 is TGTGCCAGCAGCTTAGTTCCGGGTCTCATGGGAAACACTCAGTACTTC.

Of note for this clonotype: Its ends do not fully match the called genes, so a read error is possible. This sequence joins TRBV12-3 or TRBV12-4 and TRBJ1-2, with a tentative D call TRBD1 (5 bases). The CDR3 is 14 residues long. As DNA, the CDR3 is TGTGCCAGCAGCCCCTCGGGGACTAAGTATGGCTACACCTTT. It yields the protein CASSPSGTKYGYTF.

About this clonotype: One end of the junction fails to match germline, which may point to a read error. This chain connects TRBV29-1 to TRBJ1-5; D possibly corresponds to TRBD1 (6 bases). The CDR3 is 13 amino acids. Per germline, CDR1 SQVTM and CDR2 ANQGSEA. CDR3 sequence (DNA): TGCAGCGCGCAGGCAGGGGAAGGCCAGCCCAAGTATTTT. It encodes CSAQAGEGQPKYF.

The chain carries TRBV29-1 and TRBJ2-2, with D perhaps matching TRBD1 (5 bases). The CDR3 contains 14 residues. Germline V gene data show CDR1 as SQVTM and CDR2 as ANQGSEA. The V and J ends lost 7 bases and 7 bases respectively, with 19 bases between them. CDR3 DNA sequence: TGCAGCGCGTCGCAGGGTACAGACATCGGGGAGCTGTTTTTT. Its translation: CSASQGTDIGELFF.

As to this clonotype: Germline is not matched at one junction end, which may reflect a read error. The J gene is TRBJ2-1, the V gene TRBV13; D uncertain. The CDR3 runs to 16 residues. Germline V gene sequence: CDR1 PRHDT, CDR2 FYEKMQ (reference sequence). CDR3 residues: CASSFFRSTHYNGQFF. The CDR3 DNA reads as TGTGCCAGCAGCTTTTTCAGGAGTACCCATTACAATGGGCAGTTCTTC.

On this clonotype itself: A read error may account for a junction end that differs from germline. The V gene is TRBV4-3, the J gene TRBJ1-1; possible D gene TRBD1, 6 bases. Germline V gene sequence: CDR1 LGHNA, CDR2 YSLEER. CDR3 size: 13 residues. The CDR3 is CTSNQGTNTEAFF. CDR3 nucleotide sequence: TGCACCAGCAACCAGGGGACGAACACTGAAGCTTTCTTT.

The V gene is TRBV29-1, the J gene TRBJ2-2; TRBD1 or TRBD2 may be the D gene (5 bases each). This CDR3 comprises 13 residues. Germline V gives CDR1 SQVTM, CDR2 ANQGSEA. Trimming removed 6 bases at V and 8 bases at J, with 16 bases between. In nucleotides, the CDR3 is TGCAGCGTGGACACGGGGAACATGGGGGAGCTGTTTTTT. It is translated as CSVDTGNMGELFF.

The chain carries TRBV6-2 or TRBV6-3 and TRBJ2-1; D not certain. CDR1 and CDR2 (germline): MNHEY, SVGEGT. The CDR3 loop spans 15 amino acids. The CDR3 reads CVSSPLNGAYNEQFF. The DNA for the CDR3 is TGTGTCAGTAGTCCCCTGAACGGAGCCTACAATGAGCAGTTCTTC.

Notes on this clonotype: The CDR3 does not end in the conserved phenylalanine or tryptophan, so this is likely a read error. The J gene is TRBJ2-7, the V gene TRBV11-1, with 8 positions matching TRBD1. The CDR3 is 14 residues long. The germline CDR1 and CDR2 sequences are SGHAT and FQDESV (reference sequence). The chain's CDR3 is CASSIGTGRYEQYL. The CDR3 nucleotides read TGTGCTAGCAGCATCGGGACAGGACGCTACGAGCAGTACCTC.

The rearrangement uses TRBV12-3 or TRBV12-4 and TRBJ1-1; a weak D match, TRBD1 (5 bases). Trimming removed 9 bases at V and 0 bases at J, with 20 bases between. The CDR3 covers 16 residues. CDR3 nucleotide sequence: TGTGCCAGAATCCCCGGGGAGGGGATCGTGAACACTGAAGCTTTCTTT. This encodes CARIPGEGIVNTEAFF.

This sequence joins TRBV11-3 and TRBJ2-3, with D perhaps matching TRBD1 (5 bases). Germline V gives CDR1 SGHNT, CDR2 YENEEA. Trimming took off 9 bases at V and 3 bases at J, with 22 bases between the two ends. The CDR3 has 16 amino acids. The CDR3 spells CASRLDSVSITDTQYF. CDR3 nucleotide sequence: TGTGCCAGTAGGTTAGACAGCGTGAGTATAACAGATACGCAGTATTTT.